Each of the 20 T cell receptor beta chains below was sequenced from the same sample in a study of blood T cell repertoires in COVID-19. Here immunoSEQ multiplex PCR was the method, and the copy in TCRdb shows in-frame clones only, minus some. The table has 38,000 or so clones, 75% to 90% seen once; the top ten hold less than 50%. Input material: peripheral blood. The receptors were gathered from a human donor in a cohort sampled during active or convalescent COVID-19. The donor label of this sample is uncertain.

This chain joins TRBV4-1 and TRBJ1-1; D is uncertain. V lost 1 base and J lost 6, with 9 bases in between. CDR3 length equals 13 residues. Germline V CDR1 and CDR2: MGHRA, YSYEKL. The CDR3 DNA reads as TGCGCCAGCAGCCAAGCGCCCGGGGCTGAAGCTTTCTTT. Amino acid sequence: CASSQAPGAEAFF.

The CDR3: CASSFNYEQYF. The CDR3 DNA reads TGTGCCAGCAGTTTCAACTACGAGCAGTACTTC. The rearrangement uses TRBV6-2 or TRBV6-3 and TRBJ2-7; D is undetermined. V lost 4 bases and J lost 3, with 4 bases in between. This CDR3 is built from 11 residues. Per germline, CDR1 MNHEY and CDR2 SVGEGT.

J is TRBJ2-5 and V is TRBV7-9; TRBD2 matches at 14 bases. Germline V gene sequence: CDR1 SEHNR, CDR2 FQNEAQ (reference sequence). The CDR3 spans 16 residues. Unmatched junction bases numbered 7, after V lost 5 bases and J lost 5 bases. The CDR3 nucleotides read TGTGCCAGCAGCGCGGGACTAGCGGGAGTCGGGGAGACCCAGTACTTC. As protein: CASSAGLAGVGETQYF.

The V gene is TRBV7-9, the J gene TRBJ2-1, with TRBD2 matching 11 bases. CDR3 length: 14 amino acids. CDR1 and CDR2 (germline): SEHNR, FQNEAQ (reference sequence). Trimming at V came to 10 bases and at J to 2 bases, leaving 4 bases not matched to a gene. This chain's CDR3 is CATTSGGPYNEQFF. In DNA, the CDR3 is TGTGCCACCACTAGCGGGGGCCCCTACAATGAGCAGTTCTTC.

V usage is TRBV29-1 and J usage is TRBJ2-3; tentatively, D is TRBD1 (6 bases). There are 13 residues in the CDR3. Trimming removed 4 bases from V and 6 bases from J, with 14 bases in between. From germline, CDR1 is SQVTM and CDR2 ANQGSEA. This chain's CDR3 is CSVAPQGMDTQYF. The CDR3 DNA reads as TGCAGCGTTGCTCCACAGGGAATGGATACGCAGTATTTT.

The V gene is TRBV5-1, the J gene TRBJ2-1; 11 nucleotides line up with TRBD2. Trimming at V came to 2 bases and at J to 5 bases, leaving 6 bases not matched to a gene. Germline loops: CDR1 SGHRS, CDR2 YFSETQ. This CDR3 contains 16 residues. The CDR3 sequence is CASSFQGTSGNNEQFF. DNA for the CDR3: TGCGCCAGCAGCTTTCAGGGGACTAGCGGAAACAATGAGCAGTTCTTC.

Turning to this clone: At one of its ends the junction is not consistent with the germline gene, which may arise from a read error. The chain combines TRBV6-5 with TRBJ1-2; D remains ambiguous. This CDR3 spans 14 amino acids. Germline V CDR1 and CDR2: MNHEY, SVGAGI. The chain's CDR3 is CASSDSGFRGGYTF. The CDR3 DNA is TGTGCCAGCAGTGACTCGGGATTCCGGGGTGGCTACACCTTC.

J is TRBJ1-1 and V is TRBV4-3; TRBD1 aligns across 10 bases. J was trimmed by 5 bases and V by 4 bases; bases with no gene match: 10. There are 16 residues in the CDR3. The germline CDR1 and CDR2 sequences are LGHNA and YSLEER. This chain's CDR3 is CASSPETGTGETEAFF. The CDR3 DNA reads TGCGCCAGCAGCCCGGAAACCGGGACAGGGGAAACTGAAGCTTTCTTT.

This chain connects TRBV6-6 to TRBJ2-7; D is unresolved. This CDR3 is built from 15 residues. Trimming pared 0 bases from V and 6 bases from J, leaving 15 bases between. Germline CDR1 and CDR2: MNHNY and SVGAGI (reference sequence). The CDR3 is CASSYSRQLGIEQYF. CDR3 bases: TGTGCCAGCAGTTACTCGAGACAATTAGGTATCGAGCAGTACTTC.

This rearrangement joins TRBV21-1 to TRBJ2-2; the D call TRBD1 from the table was never checked on the DNA. TRBV21-1 is labeled a pseudogene. CDR3 length equals 14 residues. CDR3: CAGTLDRWSGELFF. CDR3 bases: TGTGCCGGCACCCTGGACAGGTGGAGCGGGGAGCTGTTTTTT.

The table lists this clone with a few counts. The gene calls are TRBV6-5 and TRBJ1-4; maybe TRBD1 (6 bases). Germline V gene data show CDR1 as MNHEY and CDR2 as SVGAGI. V was trimmed by 8 bases and J by 8 bases, leaving 12 bases between them. CDR3 size: 12 residues. CDR3 bases: TGTGCCAGCGCTCAGGGGCGGGAAAAACTGTTTTTT. It codes for CASAQGREKLFF.

The chain joins TRBV11-3 to TRBJ2-3; 7 positions agree with TRBD2. Trimming at V came to 3 bases and at J to 6 bases, leaving 9 bases not matched to a gene. The length of the CDR3 is 15 residues. In germline, CDR1 is SGHNT, CDR2 YENEEA. In nucleotides, the CDR3 is TGTGCCAGCAGCTTTGAGGGAGGGCCGGGGGATACGCAGTATTTT. Translating it yields CASSFEGGPGDTQYF.

This chain uses TRBV5-1 with TRBJ2-1; 8 bases are shared with TRBD2. CDR3 length: 19 residues. The trim removed 4 bases at V and 0 bases at J, leaving 15 bases unmatched. Per germline, CDR1 SGHRS and CDR2 YFSETQ. As DNA, the CDR3 is TGCGCCAGCAGCCCCGGCGGGGGGCGGGTGGGGAACTCCTACAATGAGCAGTTCTTC. Translating gives CASSPGGGRVGNSYNEQFF.

The CDR3 region is CASSLRDRENIQYF. In nucleotides, the CDR3 is TGCGCCAGCAGCCTCCGGGACAGGGAAAACATTCAGTACTTC. The rearrangement links TRBV4-1 to TRBJ2-4; 9 bases are a match to TRBD1. Germline-derived CDR1 and CDR2 are MGHRA and YSYEKL. This CDR3 is 14 amino acids long. Trimming took 4 bases from V and 5 from J; bases not matched to a gene: 3.

This rearrangement joins TRBV19 to TRBJ2-3, with 9 bases matching TRBD2. Per germline, CDR1 LNHDA and CDR2 SQIVND (reference sequence). Losses at the gene ends were 8 bases for V and 4 bases for J; bases not matched to a gene: 4. There are 13 residues in the CDR3. The CDR3 here is CASGRTSADTQYF. CDR3 sequence (DNA): TGTGCCAGTGGGAGGACTAGCGCAGATACGCAGTATTTT.

This clone occurred once. The CDR3 sequence is CASSYRAGNQPQHF. The CDR3 DNA reads as TGCGCCAGCAGCTACAGGGCAGGCAATCAGCCCCAGCATTTT. The V call is TRBV4-1, the J call TRBJ1-5, with D tentatively TRBD1 (6 bases). Trimming shortened V by 5 bases and J by 2 bases, and 10 bases separated the two germline ends. This CDR3 has 14 amino acids. Germline V CDR1 and CDR2: MGHRA, YSYEKL.

J is TRBJ2-7 and V is TRBV27, with D possibly matching TRBD2 (6 bases). The CDR3 is 13 amino acids. With 5 bases removed from V and 7 bases from J, the gap between germline ends came to 15 bases. The V gene's germline CDR1 is MNHEY and CDR2 SMNVEV (reference sequence). The CDR3 DNA follows: TGTGCCAGCAGTCCCGGGGGTGCGGGGGAGCAGTACTTC. Residues: CASSPGGAGEQYF.

In DNA, the CDR3 is TGTGCCAGCAGCTTGGGACTAGGGCTCGGGGAGCTGTTTTTT. It specifies CASSLGLGLGELFF. The rearrangement joins TRBV5-4 to TRBJ2-2, with D possibly TRBD2 on 6 matching bases. This CDR3 comprises 14 residues. V lost 0 bases to trimming and J lost 7 bases, with 10 bases between them. Germline V gene sequence: CDR1 SGHNT, CDR2 YYREEE (reference sequence).

The rearrangement links TRBV11-3 to TRBJ2-7; 10 bases align to TRBD2. The CDR3 totals 15 residues. Germline-derived CDR1 and CDR2 are SGHNT and YENEEA. V trimming: 3 bases; J trimming: 3 bases; junction bases outside the gene matches: 5. Written as DNA, the CDR3 is TGTGCCAGCAGCTTTAGCGGGAGGTCCCGCTACGAGCAGTACTTC. It translates to CASSFSGRSRYEQYF.

The rearrangement links TRBV5-6 to TRBJ1-2; D possibly corresponds to TRBD1 (6 bases). Trimming shortened V by 2 bases and J by 6 bases, and 17 bases separated the two germline ends. Germline V gene sequence: CDR1 SGHDT, CDR2 YYEEEE. This CDR3 region has 15 residues. The DNA of the CDR3 is TGTGCCAGCAGCTTCCCGGGGAGGGGGACGAATGGCTACACCTTC. It is translated as CASSFPGRGTNGYTF.